The clone carrying this TCR beta chain was counted between two and nine times. The data were obtained in a study of Graves' ophthalmopathy and Graves' hyperthyroidism. At the level of the study: Hyperthyroidism is called stable when no ophthalmopathy develops within 18 months of follow-up.

None of the included patients had other autoimmune diseases, uncontrolled infections, pregnancy or lactation, as these led to exclusion. TCR beta CDR3 regions were amplified from RNA transcripts. First-round RT-PCR with HTBI primers preceded a second-round multiplex PCR. TCRdb itself ran the multiplex PCR reads through MiXCR, one entry per CDR3 protein. This table holds some 1.1 million distinct CDR3 sequences, about 35% found once. The clonotype comes from an adult man with Graves' hyperthyroidism. Sequenced sample: peripheral blood or thyroid tissue (not recorded which).

The CDR3 spells CSVGYQETQYF. The CDR3 DNA reads TGCAGCGTTGGCTACCAAGAGACCCAGTACTTC. The rearrangement uses TRBV29-1 and TRBJ2-5; D remains unclear. This CDR3 has 11 amino acids. The V gene's germline CDR1 is SQVTM and CDR2 ANQGSEA. V was trimmed by 4 bases and J by 0 bases, leaving 3 bases between them.